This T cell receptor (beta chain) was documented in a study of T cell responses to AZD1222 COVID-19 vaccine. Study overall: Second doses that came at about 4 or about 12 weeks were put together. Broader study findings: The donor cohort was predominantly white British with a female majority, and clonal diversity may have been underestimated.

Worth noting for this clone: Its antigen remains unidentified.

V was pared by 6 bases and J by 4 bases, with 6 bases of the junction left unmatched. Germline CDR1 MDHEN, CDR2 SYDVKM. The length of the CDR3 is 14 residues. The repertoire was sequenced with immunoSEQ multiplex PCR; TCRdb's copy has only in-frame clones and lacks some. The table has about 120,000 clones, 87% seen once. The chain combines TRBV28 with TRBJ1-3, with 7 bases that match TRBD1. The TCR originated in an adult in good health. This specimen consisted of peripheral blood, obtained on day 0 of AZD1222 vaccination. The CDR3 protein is CASRLSGGGNTIYF. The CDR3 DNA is TGTGCCAGCAGACTATCAGGGGGAGGAAACACCATATATTTT.